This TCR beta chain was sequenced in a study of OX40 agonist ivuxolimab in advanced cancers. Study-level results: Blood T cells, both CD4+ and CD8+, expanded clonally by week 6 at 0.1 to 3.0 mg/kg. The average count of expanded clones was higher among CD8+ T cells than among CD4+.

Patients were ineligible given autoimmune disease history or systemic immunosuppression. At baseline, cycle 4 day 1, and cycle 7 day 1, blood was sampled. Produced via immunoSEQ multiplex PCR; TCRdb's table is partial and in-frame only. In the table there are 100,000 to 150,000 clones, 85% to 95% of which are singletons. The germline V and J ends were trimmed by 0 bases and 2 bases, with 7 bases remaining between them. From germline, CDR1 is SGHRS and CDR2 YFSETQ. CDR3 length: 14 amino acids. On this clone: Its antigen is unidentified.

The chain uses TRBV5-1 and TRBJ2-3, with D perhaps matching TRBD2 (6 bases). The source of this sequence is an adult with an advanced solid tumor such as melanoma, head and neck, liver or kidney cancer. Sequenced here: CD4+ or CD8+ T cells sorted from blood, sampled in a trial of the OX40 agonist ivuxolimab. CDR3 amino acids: CASSLVAATDTQYF. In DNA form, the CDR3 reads TGCGCCAGCAGCTTGGTAGCGGCCACAGATACGCAGTATTTT.